Detailed here is one T cell receptor (beta chain). Original handling: From reference gene primer amplification, estimates of nucleated cell counts were derived. Profiling relied on immunoSEQ multiplex PCR, and the TCRdb table lists in-frame clones only, not all of them. From that table come the V and J calls and clone size; the DNA was used to work out D and trimming. The sample has 230,000 or so clones, around 89% seen once; the top ten hold about 2.6%. Assignment of participants to cohorts was predicated upon participant-reported clinical history. Recovered Cohort 3 donors showed two negative PCRs, clearance, or symptom resolution. The source of the sample is a study of blood T cell repertoires in COVID-19. Study-wide context: T cells, B-cell-depleted T cells, or PBMCs provided the cDNA or gDNA that served as material.

CDR1 SGHRS and CDR2 YFSETQ come from the germline V gene. The trim removed 2 bases at V and 2 bases at J, leaving 6 bases unmatched. The CDR3 runs to 15 residues. The sample taken for sequencing was PBMCs or T cells enriched from blood (not recorded which). This sequence joins TRBV5-1 and TRBJ1-2; the match to TRBD1 covers 7 bases. The source of this sequence is a woman aged 30 to 39 who had recovered from COVID-19. The CDR3 spells CASSLLTGANYGYTF. CDR3 DNA sequence: TGCGCCAGCAGCTTACTCACAGGGGCAAACTATGGCTACACCTTC. The full variable domain, completed using reference TRBV5-1 and TRBJ1-2, is KAGVTQTPRYLIKTRGQQVTLSCSPISGHRSVSWYQQTPGQGLQFLFEYFSETQRNKGNFPGRFSGRQFSNSRSEMNVSTLELGDSALYLCASSLLTGANYGYTFGSGTRLTVV.